The rows below give T cell receptor beta chains drawn from one sample of a study of tumour-infiltrating T cells in Burkitt lymphoma. The protocol was immunoSEQ multiplex PCR, while the TCRdb copy is restricted to in-frame clones and leaves out a portion. The data show 11,000 to 15,000 clones, 85% seen once. The sequenced sample consisted of tumor tissue. The receptors stem from a human donor with diffuse large B-cell lymphoma. Each CDR3 is given with its conserved first and last residue. Clone sizes are given selectively: once, few, many, or a class where the clone is expanded.

CDR3aa	abundance	v_gene
CSVERGGYTF	.	TRBV29-1
CAIRQENQPQHF	.	TRBV10-3
CASSFGTASYEQYF	.	TRBV5-1
CASQRDSNQPQHF	.	TRBV6-5
CASSPGARTEKLFF	.	TRBV27
CASSEAELNEKLFF	.	TRBV2
CASKRRGGSYNEQFF	once	TRBV6-5
CASGSGENTEAFF	.	TRBV5-1
CASRKGVDQPQHF	.	TRBV6-5
CASTSRGGTGDLFF	.	TRBV19
CASSEEAGNNYNEQFF	.	TRBV2
CASSLAQDSNQPQHF	.	TRBV7-8
CASSFTVGTDNQPQHF	.	TRBV5-6
CSVEIVGTENYGYTF	.	TRBV29-1
CASSAWDPGGELFF	.	TRBV13
CSVEEGDSGYGYTF	.	TRBV29-1
CASSYLQGGWTEAFF	once	TRBV7-2
CASSLGMGQVMYEQYF	.	TRBV5-1
CASSLVLAGGIRDEQFF	.	TRBV11-2
CASSSGTEGRAYEQYF	.	TRBV6-5
CATRQGNQPQHF	.	TRBV19
CTSSFISFAASYNEQFF	.	TRBV5-6
CASTVGDMLDTEAFF	medium-sized	TRBV9
CAITTGTIREQYF	.	TRBV6-1
CASSPTTATYEQYF	.	TRBV18
CASSQTTGTGDQPQHF	.	TRBV4-2
CASSVVLGTEAFF	.	TRBV9
CASRLGGGRGVSTDTQYF	.	TRBV7-8
CASSPPELYTGELFF	.	TRBV7-9
CSVLLAGGPGSIQDTQYF	.	TRBV29-1
CASSLSAGSNSPLHF	.	TRBV7-2
CASKSSSGGTTRTQYF	.	TRBV2
CASSDQGGGLYEQYF	.	TRBV18
CASSFAGWSFF	.	TRBV28
CASSRAPSSGNTIYF	.	TRBV7-2
CASSDQPILSGDEQFF	.	TRBV6-1
CASSPQSQETQYF	few	TRBV18
CASSLGVQGRTGELFF	.	TRBV5-6
CASSTKTPDRVNTEAFF	.	TRBV21-1
CATSRDTSRGYTF	.	TRBV15
CASSLYLGSNYGYTF	once	TRBV27
CASSPHSGAQETQYF	.	TRBV5-4
CASSSATSGSTDTQYF	.	TRBV7-3
CASSLEQGRGFF	.	TRBV5-1
CASSPTGGRETQYF	.	TRBV7-9
CASSPNPTYEQYF	once	TRBV18
CASSLSTGEAFF	.	TRBV4-2
CASSTEGQTYGYTF	.	TRBV5-1
CASSQSRTGGNEKLFF	.	TRBV4-1
CASSISSDRLTGKLFF	.	TRBV19
CASSSYTSEAFF	.	TRBV28
CAISGDFGGDTQYF	.	TRBV10-3
CASSQGTGGVTDTQYF	few	TRBV4-3
CASSSSGGASDTQYF	.	TRBV19
CASSPTMGIYEQYF	.	TRBV9
CGSGAEGTGELFF	.	TRBV2
CASIGTSGSGGSTYEQYF	.	TRBV7-2
CSVPELRGYTF	few	TRBV29-1
CASGNRAGGNAETQYF	.	TRBV12-5